This TCR beta chain was captured by sequencing in a study of blood T cell repertoires in COVID-19. Overall study context: Some COVID-19 samples were acute and others convalescent; all came from the United States, Italy and Spain. The cDNA or gDNA used as material had been derived from T cells, B-cell-depleted T cells, or PBMCs.

Authors' data handling: The assay estimated nucleated cells by amplifying reference gene primers. The method was immunoSEQ multiplex PCR; TCRdb's version includes in-frame clones alone and lacks a portion of them. V, J and clone size were drawn from that table, and D and trimming were deduced from the DNA. This table has tens of thousands of clones, about 88% appearing once. To note about this clone: One end of the junction varies from germline; a read error may be responsible. Other DNA sequences in the sample encode the same CDR3.

The specimen sequenced was peripheral blood. This sequence originates from a human donor in a cohort sampled during active COVID-19.

The CDR3, as DNA: TGTGCCAGCAGCCGCTACGGGGGGGCTGGAGGCTACACCTTT. It specifies CASSRYGGAGGYTF. The J gene is TRBJ1-2, the V gene TRBV14; D possibly corresponds to TRBD1 (6 bases). The germline CDR1 and CDR2 sequences are SGHDN and FVKESK. The CDR3 runs 14 residues.